This is a list of T cell receptor beta chains from one sample in a study of T cell responses to AZD1222 COVID-19 vaccine. Libraries were prepared by immunoSEQ multiplex PCR; TCRdb keeps only in-frame clonotypes and omits some of them. The sample contains approximately 140,000 clones, more than 90% of which appear only once. The sequencing used peripheral blood, collected on day 0 of AZD1222 vaccination. These TCRs come from an adult in good health. Both conserved end residues are part of each CDR3. Fields, in order: D gene, J gene, V gene, CDR3 protein, CDR3 DNA. A D gene is named only where the DNA matches it firmly.

D gene: .; J gene: TRBJ2-1; V gene: TRBV12-3/TRBV12-4; CDR3 protein: CASSNRKTVEQFF; CDR3 DNA: TGTGCCAGCAGTAACAGGAAAACAGTTGAGCAGTTCTTC
D gene: TRBD1; J gene: TRBJ2-1; V gene: TRBV14; CDR3 protein: CASSQEQGTWGNEQFF; CDR3 DNA: TGTGCCAGCAGCCAAGAACAGGGGACCTGGGGCAATGAGCAGTTCTTC
D gene: .; J gene: TRBJ1-3; V gene: TRBV7-2; CDR3 protein: CASSLDESSGNTIYF; CDR3 DNA: TGTGCCAGCAGCTTAGACGAGAGCTCTGGAAACACCATATATTTT
D gene: .; J gene: TRBJ1-6; V gene: TRBV29-1; CDR3 protein: CSVRPRAAGNSPLHF; CDR3 DNA: TGCAGCGTCAGGCCCAGGGCGGCAGGTAATTCACCCCTCCACTTT
D gene: .; J gene: TRBJ2-1; V gene: TRBV7-2; CDR3 protein: CASSLVLRVPYNEQFF; CDR3 DNA: TGTGCCAGCAGCTTAGTTCTCAGGGTCCCCTACAATGAGCAGTTCTTC
D gene: TRBD2; J gene: TRBJ2-5; V gene: TRBV6-5; CDR3 protein: CASRVGGLGPQYF; CDR3 DNA: TGTGCCAGCAGAGTGGGCGGACTAGGGCCCCAGTACTTC
D gene: TRBD1; J gene: TRBJ2-3; V gene: TRBV19; CDR3 protein: CASNPDRAGTDTQYF; CDR3 DNA: TGTGCCAGTAATCCCGACAGGGCCGGCACAGATACGCAGTATTTT
D gene: TRBD2; J gene: TRBJ2-3; V gene: TRBV3-1/TRBV3-2; CDR3 protein: CASSLSGAGTDTQYF; CDR3 DNA: TGTGCCAGCAGCCTTAGCGGGGCGGGCACAGATACGCAGTATTTT
D gene: .; J gene: TRBJ2-5; V gene: TRBV5-5; CDR3 protein: CASSDGLTLYQETQYF; CDR3 DNA: TGTGCCAGCAGCGACGGCTTGACACTGTACCAAGAGACCCAGTACTTC
D gene: .; J gene: TRBJ1-6; V gene: TRBV5-1; CDR3 protein: CASSPGQSNSPLHF; CDR3 DNA: TGCGCCAGCAGCCCCGGACAGAGCAATTCACCCCTCCACTTT
D gene: .; J gene: TRBJ2-3; V gene: TRBV28; CDR3 protein: CASYNSSTDTQYF; CDR3 DNA: TGTGCCAGCTATAATTCAAGCACAGATACGCAGTATTTT
D gene: .; J gene: TRBJ2-2; V gene: TRBV25-1; CDR3 protein: CASSERAAKTGELFF; CDR3 DNA: TGTGCCAGCAGTGAACGGGCCGCGAAGACCGGGGAGCTGTTTTTT
D gene: .; J gene: TRBJ2-1; V gene: TRBV5-4; CDR3 protein: CASSLEGGAAYNEQFF; CDR3 DNA: TGTGCCAGCAGCTTGGAGGGCGGGGCCGCCTACAATGAGCAGTTCTTC
D gene: .; J gene: TRBJ1-5; V gene: TRBV19; CDR3 protein: CASSIDTVPSNQPQHF; CDR3 DNA: TGTGCCAGTAGTATAGATACAGTCCCTAGCAATCAGCCCCAGCATTTT
D gene: .; J gene: TRBJ2-7; V gene: TRBV28; CDR3 protein: CASSFIAGSYEQYF; CDR3 DNA: TGTGCCAGCAGTTTCATCGCGGGCTCCTACGAGCAGTACTTC
D gene: TRBD1; J gene: TRBJ2-7; V gene: TRBV2; CDR3 protein: CASSEQGAMYEQYF; CDR3 DNA: TGTGCCAGCAGTGAACAGGGGGCTATGTACGAGCAGTACTTC